These 8 T cell receptor beta chains originate from one sample sequenced in a study of cytomegalovirus exposure and HLA in healthy donors. With 60 Vbeta and 13 Jbeta primers, the PCR was carried out. Method: immunoSEQ multiplex PCR; TCRdb's copy keeps in-frame clones and lacks some. The sample holds about 200,000 clones, under 90% seen once. The sample taken for sequencing was PBMCs. The origin of the receptors is a boy aged 2 to 10 in good health and CMV-seronegative.

The chain combines TRBV9 with TRBJ1-1; 7 bases are a match to TRBD1. Germline V CDR1 and CDR2: SGDLS, YYNGEE. V dropped 7 bases and J dropped 1; count of bases not matched to a gene: 4. This CDR3 region has 13 residues. CDR3: CASGRGQNTEAFF. The CDR3 coding sequence is TGTGCCAGCGGTAGGGGGCAGAACACTGAAGCTTTCTTT.

The chain uses TRBV7-2 and TRBJ1-1; D is perhaps TRBD1 (6 bases). V was cut by 5 bases and J by 2 bases, with 18 bases left in between. This CDR3 spans 16 amino acids. CDR1 and CDR2 (germline): SGHTA, FQGNSA. The CDR3 sequence: CASSTLTGFINTEAFF. The CDR3 DNA follows: TGTGCCAGCAGCACCCTGACAGGCTTCATCAACACTGAAGCTTTCTTT.

The chain joins TRBV6-6 to TRBJ2-5; possibly TRBD2 for D (6 bases). The CDR3 has 15 amino acids. From germline, CDR1 is MNHNY and CDR2 SVGAGI (reference sequence). With 5 bases removed from V and 4 bases from J, the gap between germline ends came to 17 bases. The DNA for the CDR3 is TGTGCCAGCAGTCCCAGGCACAGGACTATAGAGACCCAGTACTTC. It yields the protein CASSPRHRTIETQYF.

This chain connects TRBV5-1 to TRBJ2-7; D may be TRBD1 (8 bases). The CDR3 has 14 residues. V gave up 4 bases and J gave up 5 bases, with 16 bases separating them. The V gene's germline CDR1 is SGHRS and CDR2 YFSETQ. The CDR3 DNA sequence: TGCGCCAGCAGCCCAGCGGGACAGGCGAACGAGCAGTACTTC. This sequence encodes CASSPAGQANEQYF. The full variable domain, rest sourced from reference TRBV5-1 and TRBJ2-7, is KAGVTQTPRYLIKTRGQQVTLSCSPISGHRSVSWYQQTPGQGLQFLFEYFSETQRNKGNFPGRFSGRQFSNSRSEMNVSTLELGDSALYLCASSPAGQANEQYFGPGTRLTVT.

The V and J genes are TRBV5-1 and TRBJ1-1, with 8 bases fitting TRBD1. The CDR3 has 15 residues. J was trimmed by 0 bases and V by 4 bases; bases with no gene match: 5. The V gene's germline CDR1 is SGHRS and CDR2 YFSETQ. The CDR3 sequence is CASSLRTGMNTEAFF. CDR3 DNA sequence: TGCGCCAGCAGCCTCAGGACAGGGATGAACACTGAAGCTTTCTTT. The complete variable domain, with remaining parts taken from reference TRBV5-1 and TRBJ1-1, reads KAGVTQTPRYLIKTRGQQVTLSCSPISGHRSVSWYQQTPGQGLQFLFEYFSETQRNKGNFPGRFSGRQFSNSRSEMNVSTLELGDSALYLCASSLRTGMNTEAFFGQGTRLTVV.

The chain recombines TRBV6-1 with TRBJ1-1; D unresolved. The CDR3 loop spans 13 amino acids. Trimming took 0 bases from V and 5 from J, leaving 7 bases between them. Germline loops: CDR1 MNHNS, CDR2 SASEGT. The CDR3 loop is CASSEAQPTEAFF. CDR3 in DNA: TGTGCCAGCAGTGAAGCACAGCCAACTGAAGCTTTCTTT.

CDR3 residues: CASSRQGSGGNTIYF. The DNA of the CDR3 is TGTGCCAGCAGCCGACAGGGAAGCGGCGGAAACACCATATATTTT. The V gene is TRBV5-8, the J gene TRBJ1-3; TRBD1 matches at 7 bases. The V and J ends lost 4 bases and 4 bases, in that order; junction bases with no gene match: 8. The CDR3 runs 15 residues. Per the germline V gene, CDR1 is SGHTS and CDR2 is YDEGEE. The entire variable domain, with the rest obtained from reference TRBV5-8 and TRBJ1-3, is as follows: EAGVTQSPTHLIKTRGQQATLRCSPISGHTSVYWYQQALGLGLQFLLWYDEGEERNRGNFPPRFSGRQFPNYSSELNVNALELEDSALYLCASSRQGSGGNTIYFGEGSWLTVV.

This clone has more than one count but fewer than ten. The chain carries TRBV2 and TRBJ1-6; D unclear. The V gene's germline CDR1 is SNHLY and CDR2 FYNNEI. Trimming shortened V by 4 bases and J by 7 bases, and 11 bases separated the two germline ends. CDR3 length equals 14 residues. CDR3 coding DNA: TGTGCCAGCAGTGTGGGCCCGTCGAATTCACCCCTCCACTTT. As protein: CASSVGPSNSPLHF. Filled out from reference TRBV2 and TRBJ1-6, the complete variable domain reads EPEVTQTPSHQVTQMGQEVILRCVPISNHLYFYWYRQILGQKVEFLVSFYNNEISEKSEIFDDQFSVERPDGSNFTLKIRSTKLEDSAMYFCASSVGPSNSPLHFGNGTRLTVT.